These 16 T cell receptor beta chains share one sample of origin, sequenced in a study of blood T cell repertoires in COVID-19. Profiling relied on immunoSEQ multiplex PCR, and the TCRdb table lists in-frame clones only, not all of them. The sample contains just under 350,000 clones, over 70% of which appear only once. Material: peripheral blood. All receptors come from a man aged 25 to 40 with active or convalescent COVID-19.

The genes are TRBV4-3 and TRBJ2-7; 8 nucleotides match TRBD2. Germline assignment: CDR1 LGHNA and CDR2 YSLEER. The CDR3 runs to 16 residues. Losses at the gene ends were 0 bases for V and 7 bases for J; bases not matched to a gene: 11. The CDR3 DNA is TGCGCCAGCAGCCAAGATAGGTTAGCGGGATCGAGGGAGCAGTACTTC. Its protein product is CASSQDRLAGSREQYF.

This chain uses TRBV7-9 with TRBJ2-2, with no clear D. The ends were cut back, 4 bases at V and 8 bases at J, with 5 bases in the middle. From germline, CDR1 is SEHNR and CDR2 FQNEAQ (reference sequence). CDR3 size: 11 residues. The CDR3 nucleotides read TGTGCCAGCAGCTCCCGTGGGGAGCTGTTTTTT. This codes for CASSSRGELFF.

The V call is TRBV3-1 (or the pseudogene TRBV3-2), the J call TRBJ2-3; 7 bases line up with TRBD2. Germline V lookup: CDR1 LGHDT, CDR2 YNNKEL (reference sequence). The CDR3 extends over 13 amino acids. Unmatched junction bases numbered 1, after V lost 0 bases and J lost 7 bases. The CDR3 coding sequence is TGTGCCAGCAGCCAAGAGGGGGGGAATACGCAGTATTTT. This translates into CASSQEGGNTQYF.

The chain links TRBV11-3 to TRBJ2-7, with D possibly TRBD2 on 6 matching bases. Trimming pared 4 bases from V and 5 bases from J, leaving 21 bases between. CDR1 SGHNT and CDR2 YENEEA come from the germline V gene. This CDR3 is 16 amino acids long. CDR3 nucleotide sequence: TGTGCCAGCAGCTCCGTTTATGGGGGGATTGGGGACGAGCAGTACTTC. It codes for CASSSVYGGIGDEQYF.

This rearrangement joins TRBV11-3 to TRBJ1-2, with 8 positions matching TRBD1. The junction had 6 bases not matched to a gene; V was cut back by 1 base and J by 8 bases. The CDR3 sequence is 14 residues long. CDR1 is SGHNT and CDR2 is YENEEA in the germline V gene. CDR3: CASSLARGQEGYTF. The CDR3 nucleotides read TGTGCCAGCAGCTTAGCAAGGGGACAGGAAGGCTACACCTTC.

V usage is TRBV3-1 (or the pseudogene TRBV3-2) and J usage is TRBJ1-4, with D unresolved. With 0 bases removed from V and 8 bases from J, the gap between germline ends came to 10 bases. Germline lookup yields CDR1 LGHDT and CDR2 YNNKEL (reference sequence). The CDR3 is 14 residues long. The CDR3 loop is CASSQDGTFEKLFF. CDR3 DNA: TGTGCCAGCAGCCAAGACGGTACTTTCGAAAAACTGTTTTTT.

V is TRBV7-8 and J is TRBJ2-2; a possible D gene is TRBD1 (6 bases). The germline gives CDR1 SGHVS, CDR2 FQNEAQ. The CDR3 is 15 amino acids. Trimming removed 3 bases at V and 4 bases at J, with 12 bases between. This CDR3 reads CASSFFLGGTGELFF. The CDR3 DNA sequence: TGTGCCAGCAGCTTCTTTTTAGGGGGCACCGGGGAGCTGTTTTTT.

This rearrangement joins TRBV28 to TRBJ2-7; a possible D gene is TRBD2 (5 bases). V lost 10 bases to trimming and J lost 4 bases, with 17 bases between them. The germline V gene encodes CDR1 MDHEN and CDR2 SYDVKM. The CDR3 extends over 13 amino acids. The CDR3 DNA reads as TGTGCCACCGACCGGTCGGGGTCATACGAGCAGTACTTC. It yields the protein CATDRSGSYEQYF.

The CDR3 bases are TGTGCCAGCAGCTTCTACCTCACAGGGGGCGGCACTGAAGCTTTCTTT. This gives the protein CASSFYLTGGGTEAFF. This sequence joins TRBV5-8 and TRBJ1-1, with 9 nucleotides matching TRBD1. Germline V gene lookup returns CDR1 SGHTS and CDR2 YDEGEE. The CDR3 runs to 16 residues. The V gene end was trimmed by 2 bases and the J gene end by 4 bases; junction bases not matched to a gene: 9.

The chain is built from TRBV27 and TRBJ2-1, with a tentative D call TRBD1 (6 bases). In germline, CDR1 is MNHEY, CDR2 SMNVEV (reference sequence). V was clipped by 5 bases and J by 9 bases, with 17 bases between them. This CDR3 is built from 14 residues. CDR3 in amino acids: CASSQNYQGIEQFF. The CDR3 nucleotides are TGTGCCAGCAGTCAAAACTACCAGGGGATTGAGCAGTTCTTC.

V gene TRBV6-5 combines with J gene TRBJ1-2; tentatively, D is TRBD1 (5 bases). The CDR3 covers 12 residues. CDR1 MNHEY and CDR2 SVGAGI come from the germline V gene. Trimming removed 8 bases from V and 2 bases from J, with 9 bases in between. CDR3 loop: CASARANYGYTF. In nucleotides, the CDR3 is TGTGCCAGCGCCAGGGCAAACTATGGCTACACCTTC.

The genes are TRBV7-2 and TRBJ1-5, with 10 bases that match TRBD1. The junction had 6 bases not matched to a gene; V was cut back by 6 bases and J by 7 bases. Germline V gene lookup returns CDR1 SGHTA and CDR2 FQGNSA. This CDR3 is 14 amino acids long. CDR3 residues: CASSSRTGGQPQHF. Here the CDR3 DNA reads TGTGCCAGCAGTTCCCGGACAGGGGGACAGCCCCAGCATTTT.

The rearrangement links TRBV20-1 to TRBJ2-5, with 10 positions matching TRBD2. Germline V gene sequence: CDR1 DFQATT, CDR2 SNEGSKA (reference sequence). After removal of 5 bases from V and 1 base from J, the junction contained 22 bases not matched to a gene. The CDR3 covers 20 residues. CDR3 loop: CSARGLAGDGAIKTQETQYF. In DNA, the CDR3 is TGCAGTGCTCGTGGGCTAGCGGGAGACGGAGCCATAAAAACCCAAGAGACCCAGTACTTC.

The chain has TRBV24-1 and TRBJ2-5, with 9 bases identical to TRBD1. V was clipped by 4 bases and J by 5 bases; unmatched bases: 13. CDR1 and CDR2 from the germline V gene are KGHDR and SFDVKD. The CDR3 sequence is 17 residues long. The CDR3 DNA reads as TGTGCCACCAGTGAAACGACCGGGACAGGGATGATGGAGACCCAGTACTTC. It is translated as CATSETTGTGMMETQYF.

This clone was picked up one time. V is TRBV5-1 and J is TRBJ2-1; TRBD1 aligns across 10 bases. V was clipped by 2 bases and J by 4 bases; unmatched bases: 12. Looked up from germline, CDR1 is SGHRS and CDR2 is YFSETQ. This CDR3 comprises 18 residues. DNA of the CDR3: TGCGCCAGCAGCTTCTTGGACCGGGGACAGGGGAGGTACAATGAGCAGTTCTTC. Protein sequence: CASSFLDRGQGRYNEQFF.

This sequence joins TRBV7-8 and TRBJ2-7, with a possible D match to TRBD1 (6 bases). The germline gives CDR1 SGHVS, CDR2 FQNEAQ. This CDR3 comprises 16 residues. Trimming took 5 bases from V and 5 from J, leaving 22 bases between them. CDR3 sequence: CASSPKWPGQINEQYF. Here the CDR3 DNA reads TGTGCCAGCAGCCCCAAGTGGCCTGGACAGATCAACGAGCAGTACTTC.